Sequencing of this T cell receptor (beta chain) was carried out in a study of Tregs in tolerant kidney transplant recipients. The table came from immunoSEQ multiplex PCR; TCRdb's copy has only in-frame clones and leaves some out. This sample has some 66,000 clones; roughly 92% occur once, and the top ten carry roughly 11%. Study-wide findings and caveats: Biological reproducibility was not directly addressed, but technical replication error appeared minimal. Antigen-driven expansion was suggested because donor-specific Tregs expanded more than all Tregs in tolerant patients.

As to this clone: Its target is not known.

The V segment lost 4 bases and the J segment 7 bases; nucleotides outside the gene matches: 3. CDR1 and CDR2 (germline): SGDLS, YYNGEE. The CDR3 sequence is 14 residues long. The chain combines TRBV9 with TRBJ1-6; 9 bases align to TRBD1. Sample: CD8+ T cells from blood, taken before the transplant. The sequence derives from a human donor who received a combined kidney and bone marrow transplant. This CDR3 reads CASSLGQGNSPLHF. CDR3 bases: TGTGCCAGCAGCCTCGGACAGGGGAATTCACCCCTCCACTTT.